A selection of T cell receptor beta chains follows, all from one sample in a study of human T cells and chemical hapten exposure. TCRdb re-called the RACE reads through MiXCR, storing one row per CDR3 protein. The table shows 150,000 to 200,000 distinct CDR3 sequences, with roughly 30% occurring only once. The sequencing used whole blood, collected in connection with sensitization to the hapten diphenylcyclopropenone (DPC). The receptors here all came from a woman in her twenties or thirties with alopecia areata. Some clones in this sample may be carry-over from other donors' samples. CDR3s leave out the opening cysteine and the closing phenylalanine or tryptophan. Each record gives: J gene, CDR3 length, V gene, D gene, CDR3 protein. D genes are given only for firm matches.

>TRBJ1-6|13|TRBV2|-
ASSGRQVVNSPLH
>TRBJ1-2|12|TRBV28|-
ASSLISGADGYT
>TRBJ2-1|13|TRBV27|-
ASTRVHLHNNEQF
>TRBJ2-3|13|TRBV9|TRBD1
ASSTRDRGRGTQY
>TRBJ1-1|10|TRBV30|-
AWISLNTEAF
>TRBJ2-3|13|TRBV6-2/TRBV6-3|-
ASSYTLWGWYTQY
>TRBJ2-3|15|TRBV10-3|-
AISESGLAGREDTQY
>TRBJ2-7|13|TRBV20-1|TRBD2
SASLRGGGYYEQY
>TRBJ2-7|11|TRBV7-8|TRBD2
ASSGAGGLEQY
>TRBJ1-3|11|TRBV29-1|-
SFTRDPGNTIY
>TRBJ1-6|13|TRBV5-4|-
ASSLEGYYNSPLH
>TRBJ2-1|12|TRBV20-1|TRBD1
SARSTGAVNEQF
>TRBJ1-1|12|TRBV10-3|TRBD1
AIRGGQGATEAF
>TRBJ2-2|14|TRBV5-1|-
ASSLAGSAYTGELF
>TRBJ2-1|9|TRBV20-1|TRBD2
SAHGGTSLF
>TRBJ2-1|11|TRBV11-1|-
ASSLARRGEQF
>TRBJ2-1|14|TRBV11-3|TRBD2
ASSPRSASGSNEQF
>TRBJ2-3|13|TRBV28|-
ASSSSGTPPGTQY
>TRBJ2-3|14|TRBV20-1|TRBD2
SARDRSRGVTDTQY
>TRBJ1-3|12|TRBV6-2/TRBV6-3|-
ASSSRPIMDTIY
>TRBJ2-4|14|TRBV7-2|-
ASSQLASGAKNIQY
>TRBJ2-7|9|TRBV19|-
VSRQGYEQY
>TRBJ1-1|12|TRBV6-2/TRBV6-3|-
ASSAPGQSAEAF
>TRBJ1-1|12|TRBV27|-
ASSTQGDGTEAF
>TRBJ2-2|13|TRBV9|-
ASSVPAENTGELF
>TRBJ2-5|13|TRBV5-1|TRBD1
ASSSYGTGEETQY